A selection of T cell receptor beta chains follows, all from one sample in a study of cytomegalovirus exposure and HLA in healthy donors. Clones were read by immunoSEQ multiplex PCR, and TCRdb kept only the in-frame ones, dropping some. The sample yields about 140,000 clones, about 70% seen once. Input material: PBMCs. The receptors originated from a woman aged 40-49 years in good health and CMV-seronegative. The CDR3 runs from the conserved cysteine through the conserved F or W. A D gene is named only where the DNA matches it firmly. Some rows mark clone size as missing; the rest say once, few, many or name a class of expanded clone.

TRBV6-9	-	-	TRBJ2-7	TGTGCCAGCAGTTATTCCGCGACGCGTGTGACGGAGGCTTTAGGCTACGAGCAGTACTTC	CASSYSATRVTEALGYEQYF
TRBV7-3	-	-	TRBJ2-1	TGTGCCAGCAGCTTAACCGGGTACAATGAGCAGTTCTTC	CASSLTGYNEQFF
TRBV25-1	-	TRBD2	TRBJ2-3	TGTGCCAGCAGTCCTGATATGACTAGCGGGGCAGATACGCAGTATTTT	CASSPDMTSGADTQYF
TRBV25-1	-	TRBD1	TRBJ2-5	TGTGCCAGCGTGACAGGGGCTCTCCAAGAGACCCAGTACTTC	CASVTGALQETQYF
TRBV7-9	once	-	TRBJ2-7	TGTGCCAGCAGCTCTCCCGCCTACGAGCAGTACTTC	CASSSPAYEQYF
TRBV29-1	few	-	TRBJ2-3	TGCAGCGTGTCGGACAGTCTCGACAGTCTTACGCAGTATTTT	CSVSDSLDSLTQYF
TRBV6-1	-	-	TRBJ1-2	TGTGCCAGCAGTGAAGCCCCGTTCTCTTATAACTATGGCTACACCTTC	CASSEAPFSYNYGYTF
TRBV6-1	-	TRBD1	TRBJ2-7	TGTGCCAGCAGTCCAATGGGGACAGCCTACGAGCAGTACTTC	CASSPMGTAYEQYF
TRBV5-1	once	-	TRBJ2-1	TGCGCCAGCAGCTTTGGACAGTTCTACAATGAGCAGTTCTTC	CASSFGQFYNEQFF
TRBV7-3	once	-	TRBJ1-2	TGTGCCAGCAGCTCCGGCGGGGGGGGCGACTACACCTTC	CASSSGGGGDYTF
TRBV25-1	few	-	TRBJ1-2	TGTGCCAGCAGCATTTCACAGGGTAACTATGGCTACACCTTC	CASSISQGNYGYTF
TRBV6-5	few	-	TRBJ2-3	TGTGCCAGCAGTTACTCGACTTTTCCGGCCCGGGATACGCAGTATTTT	CASSYSTFPARDTQYF
TRBV5-6	-	-	TRBJ1-6	TGTGCCAGCAGCTTGATGGGGGGTAATAATTCACCCCTCCACTTT	CASSLMGGNNSPLHF
TRBV6-4	once	TRBD2	TRBJ2-5	TGTGCCAGCAGTGACTCTACTAGCGGGGCACAAGAGACCCAGTACTTC	CASSDSTSGAQETQYF
TRBV19	-	TRBD1	TRBJ1-2	TGTGCCAGTAGTCTCCAAACGACAGGGCAAAGTGGCTACACCTTC	CASSLQTTGQSGYTF
TRBV11-2	-	TRBD1	TRBJ1-2	TGTGCCAGCAGCTTCTCCGGGACAGGAAAAAGTAGCTATGGCTACACCTTC	CASSFSGTGKSSYGYTF
TRBV6-5	-	TRBD2	TRBJ2-1	TGTGCCAGCAGTTGGGGGGGAAATGAGCAGTTCTTC	CASSWGGNEQFF
TRBV25-1	few	-	TRBJ2-1	TGTGCCAGCAGTGAATACGGAGATGAGCAGTTCTTC	CASSEYGDEQFF
TRBV19	-	TRBD1	TRBJ1-5	TGTGCCAGTAGGGGACAGACACTCTCAAATCAGCCCCAGCATTTT	CASRGQTLSNQPQHF
TRBV4-3	-	-	TRBJ1-2	TGCGCCAGCAGCCAAGATTTGAGGACTTCCTATGGCTACACCTTC	CASSQDLRTSYGYTF
TRBV4-1	few	TRBD1	TRBJ1-6	TGCGCCAGCAGCCCGCGGGACAGTGATTCACCCCTCCACTTT	CASSPRDSDSPLHF
TRBV5-8	few	TRBD2	TRBJ2-1	TGTGCCAGCAGTCTCATCCCAGCGGGGGGCCCGAATGAGCAGTTCTTC	CASSLIPAGGPNEQFF
TRBV7-9	-	-	TRBJ1-1	TGTGCCAGCAGCTTGAACAGGAAGAACACTGAAGCTTTCTTT	CASSLNRKNTEAFF
TRBV29-1	-	TRBD1	TRBJ1-4	TGCAGCGTCGGACACAGGGGAGCTAATGAAAAACTGTTTTTT	CSVGHRGANEKLFF
TRBV5-1	-	-	TRBJ1-2	TGCGCCAGCAGCTTGGTTACTAACTATGGCTACACCTTC	CASSLVTNYGYTF
TRBV2	few	TRBD2	TRBJ2-3	TGTGCCAGCAGCGCTCGACTAGCGGGGACCACAGATACGCAGTATTTT	CASSARLAGTTDTQYF
TRBV5-4	-	TRBD2	TRBJ2-3	TGTGCCAGCAGCTTGGTACTAGCGGGATCAGATACGCAGTATTTT	CASSLVLAGSDTQYF
TRBV5-4	-	TRBD1	TRBJ2-7	TGTGCCAGCAGCTTGATGGGACAGGGGGGATCTTACGAGCAGTACTTC	CASSLMGQGGSYEQYF
TRBV5-4	-	TRBD2	TRBJ2-5	TGTGCCAGCAGCATCGGGACTAGCGGGGGGGCTCTCGTCGGGACCCAGTACTTC	CASSIGTSGGALVGTQYF
TRBV4-1	-	TRBD1	TRBJ1-4	TGCGCCAGCAGCCAAGGCACAGGGGTTGAAAAACTGTTTTTT	CASSQGTGVEKLFF
TRBV30	-	-	TRBJ1-1	TGTGCCTGGACAAGGGGCTGGGACACTGAAGCTTTCTTT	CAWTRGWDTEAFF
TRBV7-9	-	-	TRBJ1-1	TGTGCCAGCAGCTTCGGGGGACCGAATTCTAACACTGAAGCTTTCTTT	CASSFGGPNSNTEAFF
TRBV19	-	TRBD1	TRBJ1-2	TGTGCCAGTAGTAAGACAGGGAACTATGGCTACACCTTC	CASSKTGNYGYTF
TRBV5-1	-	-	TRBJ1-2	TGCGCCAGCAGGGCGGGGACGGGGGATTATGGCTACACCTTC	CASRAGTGDYGYTF
TRBV19	-	TRBD1	TRBJ2-7	TGTGCCAGTCGACAGGGGCCCACCTACGAGCAGTACTTC	CASRQGPTYEQYF
TRBV18	few	TRBD1	TRBJ1-1	TGTGCCAGCTCACCATCAGACAGGGTAGTTGAAGCTTTCTTT	CASSPSDRVVEAFF
TRBV27	few	-	TRBJ2-3	TGTGCCAGCACCGTCGGCGGGGTAATTGGCACAGATACGCAGTATTTT	CASTVGGVIGTDTQYF
TRBV4-3	-	-	TRBJ1-3	TGCGCCAGCAGCCAATCAGCCCGAGGCGGAAACACCATATATTTT	CASSQSARGGNTIYF
TRBV2	few	-	TRBJ2-2	TGTGCCAGCAGTGAGCGAGAAACCGGGGAGCTGTTTTTT	CASSERETGELFF
TRBV5-6	-	TRBD2	TRBJ2-6	TGTGCCAGCACCCGGACTAGCGGGGGGACTGGGGCCAACGTCCTGACTTTC	CASTRTSGGTGANVLTF
TRBV5-1	-	TRBD1	TRBJ1-1	TGCGCCAGCAGCTCTAGGACAGGGGCCGCCTCAAACACTGAAGCTTTCTTT	CASSSRTGAASNTEAFF
TRBV25-1	-	-	TRBJ2-2	TGTGCCACCGGGCGGGGGCACGATACCGGGGAGCTGTTTTTT	CATGRGHDTGELFF
TRBV11-2	-	-	TRBJ1-1	TGTGCCAGCAGCGCCAGGTTGAACACTGAAGCTTTCTTT	CASSARLNTEAFF
TRBV18	-	-	TRBJ1-1	TGTGCCAGCTCACCAGGGGCGGCGGCAGCTTTCTTT	CASSPGAAAAFF